Listed below are T cell receptor beta chains from one sample, sequenced in a study of cytomegalovirus exposure and HLA in healthy donors. Measured with immunoSEQ multiplex PCR; TCRdb has only the in-frame clones, and not every one. The data contain approximately 170,000 clones, around 72% of them singletons. The sequenced sample consisted of PBMCs. The origin of the receptors is a man aged 45-60 years in good health and CMV-seronegative. CDR3s include the opening cysteine and the closing phenylalanine or tryptophan. The D gene is left open where the match is weak. Clone sizes are given selectively: once, few, many, or a class where the clone is expanded.

DNA | CDR3 | J | size | D | V
TGCAGCGTTGAAGATCTCGCCGACAGTAACTATGGCTACACCTTC | CSVEDLADSNYGYTF | TRBJ1-2 | - | - | TRBV29-1
TGTGCCACCAGCAGCCCGGCAGGCTACGAGCAGTACTTC | CATSSPAGYEQYF | TRBJ2-7 | - | - | TRBV6-5
TGTGCCAGCAGCTCCCCCGACAGGGGTGTTGATGGCTACACCTTC | CASSSPDRGVDGYTF | TRBJ1-2 | - | TRBD1 | TRBV7-3
TGTGCCAGCAGCTTGGGACTTGAAGCTTTCTTT | CASSLGLEAFF | TRBJ1-1 | - | - | TRBV5-4
TGTGCCAGCAGTGAAAGGTTAGGACAGCTAATGCAAGAGACCCAGTACTTC | CASSERLGQLMQETQYF | TRBJ2-5 | few | - | TRBV6-1
TGTGCCAGCAGCCTACGGGGACAGACCACAGATACGCAGTATTTT | CASSLRGQTTDTQYF | TRBJ2-3 | once | TRBD1 | TRBV5-5
TGTGCCAGCAGCCCCCGACAGTTCTGGAAGGACACCATATATTTT | CASSPRQFWKDTIYF | TRBJ1-3 | - | - | TRBV28
TGTGCCAGCAGCGTAGGAGGTAGCGGGGTGGTGCGGCAGTACTTC | CASSVGGSGVVRQYF | TRBJ2-5 | - | TRBD2 | TRBV9
TGTGCCACTTCGGGGGGCGCGTACGAGCAGTACTTC | CATSGGAYEQYF | TRBJ2-7 | - | - | TRBV27
TGTGCCAGTAGTATATTGTTGGACCCTGAAAGGGGCACTGAAGCTTTCTTT | CASSILLDPERGTEAFF | TRBJ1-1 | - | - | TRBV19
TGTGCCAGCAGCCTCACCTCGGTGGATGAAAAACTGTTTTTT | CASSLTSVDEKLFF | TRBJ1-4 | few | - | TRBV7-2
TGTGCCAGCAGCTCTCAGGCGAAAAGGGGAGAAAAACTGTTTTTT | CASSSQAKRGEKLFF | TRBJ1-4 | - | - | TRBV7-9